These 8 T cell receptor beta chains came from one sample sequenced in a study of blood T cell repertoires in COVID-19. The assay was immunoSEQ multiplex PCR, and TCRdb's table has in-frame clones only and misses some. The table shows under 200,000 clones, with 82% occurring only once. The sequencing input was peripheral blood. All receptors derive from a woman aged 55-69 years with COVID-19, enrolled during active disease.

The CDR3 loop reads CASSRGQGRFGETQYF. The CDR3 DNA is TGTGCCAGCAGCCGGGGACAGGGAAGATTCGGAGAGACCCAGTACTTC. This rearrangement joins TRBV28 to TRBJ2-5; 9 positions agree with TRBD1. The length of the CDR3 is 16 residues. Trimming cost V 6 bases and J 4 bases; bases outside gene matches: 12. Germline assignment: CDR1 MDHEN and CDR2 SYDVKM.

This clone was seen more than once but under ten times. The rearrangement links TRBV9 to TRBJ2-4; 8 nucleotides agree with TRBD1. The CDR3 extends over 17 amino acids. The germline V gene has CDR1 SGDLS and CDR2 YYNGEE. V lost 3 bases and J lost 0; bases outside the gene matches: 8. The CDR3 nucleotides read TGTGCCAGCAGCGCTTTACAGGGGGTAGGAGCCAAAAACATTCAGTACTTC. Translation gives CASSALQGVGAKNIQYF.

This clone was counted a few times. The V and J genes are TRBV28 and TRBJ2-1; D possibly corresponds to TRBD2 (7 bases). Germline V gives CDR1 MDHEN, CDR2 SYDVKM. The CDR3 spans 12 residues. The germline V and J ends were trimmed by 7 bases and 8 bases, with 12 bases remaining between them. CDR3 sequence reads: CASTPGGHEQFF. The CDR3 DNA is TGTGCCAGCACTCCCGGGGGGCATGAGCAGTTCTTC.

The chain couples TRBV7-9 to TRBJ2-7; the D gene is possibly TRBD1 (6 bases). Germline-derived CDR1 and CDR2 are SEHNR and FQNEAQ (reference sequence). This CDR3 has 14 residues. Trimming removed 1 base from V and 2 bases from J, with 9 bases in between. The CDR3 spells CASSLGGDTYEQYF. The DNA for the CDR3 is TGTGCCAGCAGCTTAGGAGGGGACACCTACGAGCAGTACTTC.

The J gene is TRBJ2-1, the V gene TRBV7-6; possibly TRBD2 for D (6 bases). Germline lookup yields CDR1 SGHVS and CDR2 FNYEAQ. Trimming removed 3 bases at V and 3 bases at J, with 18 bases between. There are 17 residues in the CDR3. CDR3 DNA: TGTGCCAGCAGCTTGGCAGAGGGCGGGACCTTCTACAATGAGCAGTTCTTC. Its protein product is CASSLAEGGTFYNEQFF.

This clone was found a few times. The chain has TRBV24-1 and TRBJ2-3; 7 nucleotides line up with TRBD2. Germline lookup yields CDR1 KGHDR and CDR2 SFDVKD. V lost 0 bases to trimming and J lost 13 bases; unmatched junction nucleotides: 3. The length of the CDR3 is 12 residues. The CDR3 loop reads CATSDLPGREYF. Here the CDR3 DNA reads TGTGCCACCAGTGATTTGCCGGGGAGGGAGTATTTT.

The J gene is TRBJ2-2, the V gene TRBV7-3; perhaps TRBD1 as D (6 bases). V lost 1 base, J lost 2 bases, and 11 bases lay in between. CDR3 length equals 16 residues. CDR1 and CDR2 (germline): SGHTA, FQGTGA. CDR3 coding DNA: TGTGCCAGCAGCTTAAATGGACAGTTTAACACCGGGGAGCTGTTTTTT. Its protein is CASSLNGQFNTGELFF.

The rearrangement links TRBV18 to TRBJ2-7; 7 nucleotides line up with TRBD1. The CDR3 is 15 amino acids. V lost 6 bases and J lost 3; bases outside the gene matches: 11. CDR1 and CDR2 from the germline V gene are KGHSH and LQKENI. The CDR3: CASSVGTARFYEQYF. Written as DNA, the CDR3 is TGTGCCAGCTCCGTTGGGACAGCGAGGTTCTACGAGCAGTACTTC.